The 20 T cell receptor beta chains listed next were all sequenced from one sample in a study of OX40 agonist ivuxolimab in advanced cancers. The assay was immunoSEQ multiplex PCR, and TCRdb's table has in-frame clones only and misses some. This table has some 100,000 clones, more than 75% appearing once. The sample consisted of CD4+ or CD8+ T cells sorted from blood, taken in a trial of the OX40 agonist ivuxolimab. These receptors all come from an adult with an advanced solid tumor such as melanoma, head and neck, liver or kidney cancer.

The genes are TRBV11-3 and TRBJ2-5, with TRBD2 as a possible D gene (6 bases). The CDR3 contains 15 residues. V gave up 3 bases and J gave up 5 bases, with 16 bases separating them. The germline V gene has CDR1 SGHNT and CDR2 YENEEA. DNA for the CDR3: TGTGCCAGCAGCTTGGGCCAAGTGGAGGGGGAGACCCAGTACTTC. Amino acids: CASSLGQVEGETQYF.

The V and J genes are TRBV7-3 and TRBJ1-5; maybe TRBD1 (5 bases). The germline gives CDR1 SGHTA, CDR2 FQGTGA. Trimming took off 3 bases at V and 6 bases at J, with 9 bases between the two ends. The CDR3 is 13 residues long. CDR3 bases: TGTGCCAGCAGCTTGGATGGGGGTCAGCCCCAGCATTTT. Amino acids: CASSLDGGQPQHF.

This clone has only one observation. This rearrangement joins TRBV18 to TRBJ1-5; the D gene is possibly TRBD1 (5 bases). Germline CDR1 KGHSH, CDR2 LQKENI. V was cut by 3 bases and J by 5 bases, with 17 bases left in between. This CDR3 has 16 residues. The DNA of the CDR3 is TGTGCCAGCTCACCGGGTTCAGGGAAAGGTGATCAGCCCCAGCATTTT. Protein sequence: CASSPGSGKGDQPQHF.

This clone was counted once. The chain carries TRBV5-1 and TRBJ2-1; D possibly corresponds to TRBD1 (6 bases). V was pared by 3 bases and J by 5 bases, with 15 bases between. Germline CDR1 is SGHRS and CDR2 is YFSETQ. The CDR3 consists of 15 residues. The CDR3 here is CASSYQGFSNNEQFF. CDR3 sequence (DNA): TGCGCCAGCAGCTATCAGGGGTTTTCCAACAATGAGCAGTTCTTC.

V gene TRBV19 combines with J gene TRBJ1-2, with D uncertain. CDR1 LNHDA and CDR2 SQIVND come from the germline V gene (reference sequence). V was trimmed by 1 base and J by 5 bases, leaving 14 bases between them. CDR3 length: 15 amino acids. CDR3 coding DNA: TGTGCCAGTAGTATAGCGGCGCCGAGATATTATGGCTACACCTTC. Translated: CASSIAAPRYYGYTF.

CDR3 nucleotides: TGTGCCAGCAGTTCCCGGGGTCCGGGGACCCAGTACTTC. Translating it yields CASSSRGPGTQYF. The chain carries TRBV28 and TRBJ2-5, with TRBD2 as a possible D gene (5 bases). V was clipped by 4 bases and J by 7 bases, with 13 bases between them. CDR1 is MDHEN and CDR2 is SYDVKM in the germline V gene. The CDR3 totals 13 residues.

The genes are TRBV14 and TRBJ1-3; TRBD1 agrees at 8 bases. The CDR3 is 20 amino acids. Per germline, CDR1 SGHDN and CDR2 FVKESK. V lost 6 bases, J lost 5 bases, and 24 bases stayed unmatched. DNA for the CDR3: TGTGCCAGCAGGCATGGCCGGGACAGGATATCTCCAGAACGGCGAAACACCATATATTTT. This gives the protein CASRHGRDRISPERRNTIYF.

The genes are TRBV6-1 and TRBJ2-1; D perhaps matches TRBD2 (6 bases). Trimming removed 5 bases at V and 4 bases at J, with 12 bases between. Germline V lookup: CDR1 MNHNS, CDR2 SASEGT. This CDR3 is built from 14 residues. The CDR3 sequence: CASSWGEVYNEQFF. The DNA of the CDR3 is TGTGCCAGCAGTTGGGGGGAGGTTTACAATGAGCAGTTCTTC.

The chain recombines TRBV30 with TRBJ2-5, with 10 bases lining up with TRBD2. The CDR3 is made up of 14 amino acids. V was clipped by 2 bases and J by 5 bases; unmatched bases: 5. Per germline, CDR1 GTSNPN and CDR2 SVGIG (reference sequence). The chain's CDR3 is CAWSPSGRAETQYF. The CDR3 bases are TGTGCCTGGAGTCCAAGCGGGAGGGCCGAGACCCAGTACTTC.

V gene TRBV7-3 combines with J gene TRBJ2-7; no clear D. V was pared by 5 bases and J by 2 bases, with 16 bases between. The CDR3 loop spans 15 amino acids. Per the germline V gene, CDR1 is SGHTA and CDR2 is FQGTGA. CDR3 loop: CASSPPVGSTYEQYF. CDR3 sequence (DNA): TGTGCCAGCAGCCCACCGGTGGGTTCCACCTACGAGCAGTACTTC.

This sequence joins TRBV21-1 and TRBJ2-7; no check of the table's D call, TRBD1, against the DNA was made. TRBV21-1 is flagged as a pseudogene. The CDR3 loop spans 17 amino acids. The CDR3 sequence: CASSQKRRRGGLYEQYF. Written as DNA, the CDR3 is TGTGCCAGCAGCCAGAAGAGGCGGAGAGGGGGCTTGTACGAGCAGTACTTC.

V is TRBV7-8 and J is TRBJ2-7, with D perhaps TRBD2 (5 bases). The V gene's germline CDR1 is SGHVS and CDR2 FQNEAQ. The CDR3 consists of 16 residues. V was cut by 3 bases and J by 6 bases, with 21 bases left in between. The CDR3 sequence: CASSFQKRAPPTEQYF. Here the CDR3 DNA reads TGTGCCAGCAGCTTCCAGAAGAGGGCCCCTCCGACCGAGCAGTACTTC.

The gene calls are TRBV6-5 and TRBJ1-1; 8 positions match TRBD1. This CDR3 has 15 residues. Germline loops: CDR1 MNHEY, CDR2 SVGAGI. Trimming at V came to 7 bases and at J to 1 base, leaving 8 bases not matched to a gene. The CDR3 DNA reads TGTGCCAGCACCAACAGGGGGGACGAGAACACTGAAGCTTTCTTT. Translated: CASTNRGDENTEAFF.

The rearrangement uses TRBV27 and TRBJ2-7; 12 nucleotides agree with TRBD2. CDR1 is MNHEY, CDR2 SMNVEV, per germline (reference sequence). With V trimmed by 3 bases and J by 1 base, 1 base remained unmatched. The length of the CDR3 is 15 residues. The CDR3 reads CASSFLAGGSYEQYF. CDR3 nucleotide sequence: TGTGCCAGCAGTTTTCTAGCGGGAGGGTCCTACGAGCAGTACTTC.

The chain uses TRBV28 and TRBJ2-2; D ambiguous. In germline, CDR1 is MDHEN, CDR2 SYDVKM. CDR3 length equals 14 residues. V dropped 4 bases and J dropped 4 bases, with 10 bases sitting between them. The CDR3 reads CASSSVWGTGELFF. CDR3 DNA sequence: TGTGCCAGCAGTTCTGTCTGGGGCACCGGGGAGCTGTTTTTT. Full variable domain (missing parts from reference TRBV28 and TRBJ2-2): DVKVTQSSRYLVKRTGEKVFLECVQDMDHENMFWYRQDPGLGLRLIYFSYDVKMKEKGDIPEGYSVSREKKERFSLILESASTNQTSMYLCASSSVWGTGELFFGEGSRLTVL.

The gene calls are TRBV19 and TRBJ1-5; TRBD1 matches 10 bases. Germline loops: CDR1 LNHDA, CDR2 SQIVND (reference sequence). V gave up 3 bases and J gave up 9 bases; unmatched junction bases: 5. The CDR3 extends over 14 amino acids. CDR3 DNA: TGTGCCAGTAGTATGGGACAGGGGTTAAGGCCCCAGCATTTT. Protein sequence: CASSMGQGLRPQHF. Looking up the rest from reference TRBV19 and TRBJ1-5 gives the full variable domain: DGGITQSPKYLFRKEGQNVTLSCEQNLNHDAMYWYRQDPGQGLRLIYYSQIVNDFQKGDIAEGYSVSREKKESFPLTVTSAQKNPTAFYLCASSMGQGLRPQHFGDGTRLSIL.

A single count supports this clone. This sequence joins TRBV19 and TRBJ2-3; TRBD2 aligns across 10 bases. Germline V gene sequence: CDR1 LNHDA, CDR2 SQIVND (reference sequence). J was trimmed by 10 bases and V by 5 bases; bases with no gene match: 18. This CDR3 is 17 amino acids long. CDR3 in DNA: TGTGCCAGTAGTCCGAGGACTAGCGGCTATCAGGCAGGAGCGCAGTATTTT. It encodes CASSPRTSGYQAGAQYF. Combining the CDR3 with reference TRBV19 and TRBJ2-3 gives the whole variable domain DGGITQSPKYLFRKEGQNVTLSCEQNLNHDAMYWYRQDPGQGLRLIYYSQIVNDFQKGDIAEGYSVSREKKESFPLTVTSAQKNPTAFYLCASSPRTSGYQAGAQYFGPGTRLTVL.

This chain links TRBV5-1 with TRBJ2-1; D uncertain. The CDR3 runs to 14 residues. V shed 0 bases and J shed 6 bases, with 10 bases lying between them. Per the germline V gene, CDR1 is SGHRS and CDR2 is YFSETQ. The CDR3 DNA follows: TGCGCCAGCAGCTTGGCATTGGGGATCAATGAGCAGTTCTTC. Encoded protein: CASSLALGINEQFF.

This clone was found once. The chain is built from TRBV12-5 and TRBJ2-1; D might be TRBD1 or TRBD2, each matching 5 bases. CDR3 length: 17 amino acids. Looked up from germline, CDR1 is LGHNT and CDR2 is FRNRAP. V was cut by 7 bases and J by 0 bases, with 19 bases left in between. CDR3 DNA: TGTGCTAGTGCCCGATCGGGACGGCGAAGCTCCTACAATGAGCAGTTCTTC. It yields the protein CASARSGRRSSYNEQFF. The variable domain in full, with the rest retrieved from reference TRBV12-5 and TRBJ2-1, is DARVTQTPRHKVTEMGQEVTMRCQPILGHNTVFWYRQTMMQGLELLAYFRNRAPLDDSGMPKDRFSAEMPDATLATLKIQPSEPRDSAVYFCASARSGRRSSYNEQFFGPGTRLTVL.

This rearrangement joins TRBV9 to TRBJ2-7, with D perhaps matching TRBD1 or TRBD2 (5 bases each). The germline V gene has CDR1 SGDLS and CDR2 YYNGEE. This CDR3 contains 14 residues. Trimming stripped 0 bases from V and 2 bases from J, with 9 bases between. CDR3 amino acids: CASSVDLGAYEQYF. In DNA, the CDR3 is TGTGCCAGCAGCGTAGATTTGGGGGCCTACGAGCAGTACTTC.